The text below deals with one T cell receptor (beta chain). The data stem from a study of OX40 agonist ivuxolimab in advanced cancers. On the study more broadly: A diagnosis of hepatocellular carcinoma, melanoma, renal cell or head and neck cancer was present in dose-escalation patients.

Assay used: immunoSEQ multiplex PCR; TCRdb lists only in-frame clones, some missing. The repertoire consists of tens of thousands of clones, with 80% occurring once and the leading ten covering roughly 10%. CDR3 length equals 15 residues. V was shortened by 2 bases and J by 1 base, with 11 bases between the two germline ends. From germline, CDR1 is MNHEY and CDR2 SVGAGI. The sequence came from an adult with an advanced solid tumor such as melanoma, head and neck, liver or kidney cancer. This chain links TRBV6-5 with TRBJ1-1, with D uncertain. The material was CD4+ or CD8+ T cells sorted from blood, obtained in a trial of the OX40 agonist ivuxolimab. CDR3 residues: CASSYGGGQNTEAFF. Here the CDR3 DNA reads TGTGCCAGCAGTTACGGTGGCGGCCAGAACACTGAAGCTTTCTTT.